This TCR beta chain comes out of a study of blood T cell repertoires in COVID-19. Whole-study context: The United States, Italy and Spain supplied acute and convalescent COVID-19 samples. From T cells, B-cell-depleted T cells, or PBMCs came the material, which was cDNA or gDNA.

The V end lost 2 bases, the J end lost 1 base, and 11 bases lay between the germline ends. The V gene's germline CDR1 is SGHTA and CDR2 FQGNSA. The length of the CDR3 is 15 residues. Original handling: Using reference gene primer amplification, nucleated cell counts were estimated. Only in-frame clones appear in the TCRdb table, and some are missing; sequencing was by immunoSEQ multiplex PCR. The DNA gave D and trimming, while V, J and clone size come from that table. The profile covers some 45,000 clones, with approximately 80% appearing a single time and roughly 19% taken by the ten largest. The receptor was derived from a man aged 70-80 years with acute or convalescent COVID-19. What was sequenced was peripheral blood. This chain links TRBV7-2 with TRBJ1-2, with a tentative D call TRBD1 (5 bases). The CDR3 is CASSLTRGVNYGYTF. The CDR3 DNA is TGTGCCAGCAGCTTAACTCGGGGGGTTAACTATGGCTACACCTTC.